The 32 T cell receptor beta chains presented below share a single source sample, sequenced in a study of blood T cell repertoires in COVID-19. Assay used: immunoSEQ multiplex PCR; TCRdb lists only in-frame clones, some missing. In the table there are some 130,000 clones, roughly 84% of which are singletons. Sequencing input: peripheral blood. The receptors were sampled from a man aged 60 to 75 with acute or convalescent COVID-19.

The chain uses TRBV5-6 and TRBJ2-2; D is unclear. The CDR3 loop spans 14 amino acids. CDR1 and CDR2 (germline): SGHDT, YYEEEE. Trimming took off 5 bases at V and 1 base at J, with 9 bases between the two ends. CDR3 sequence reads: CASRSLLNTGELFF. The CDR3 bases are TGTGCCAGCAGATCCCTTTTGAACACCGGGGAGCTGTTTTTT.

J is TRBJ1-1 and V is TRBV5-1; D gene uncertain. The CDR3 loop spans 14 amino acids. With 5 bases removed from V and 0 bases from J, the gap between germline ends came to 11 bases. Germline V CDR1 and CDR2: SGHRS, YFSETQ. The CDR3 bases are TGCGCCAGCAGAACTCCGGACTTGAACACTGAAGCTTTCTTT. Its protein product is CASRTPDLNTEAFF.

The chain is built from TRBV6-1 and TRBJ1-2; 8 positions agree with TRBD1. CDR3 length: 16 residues. Per germline, CDR1 MNHNS and CDR2 SASEGT. After removal of 3 bases from V and 4 bases from J, the junction contained 10 bases not matched to a gene. CDR3 amino acids: CASSEPRTGRFYGYTF. The CDR3 nucleotides are TGTGCCAGCAGTGAGCCAAGGACAGGGAGGTTCTATGGCTACACCTTC.

The gene calls are TRBV7-2 and TRBJ2-7; 10 nucleotides line up with TRBD1. The CDR3 spans 15 residues. The junction had 9 bases not matched to a gene; V was cut back by 7 bases and J by 3 bases. Germline V gene data show CDR1 as SGHTA and CDR2 as FQGNSA. The CDR3, as DNA: TGTGCCAGCAACCAGGCCGGGACAGGGGTCTACGAGCAGTACTTC. Its translation is CASNQAGTGVYEQYF.

V gene TRBV7-2 combines with J gene TRBJ2-5; 9 bases align to TRBD2. V gave up 4 bases and J gave up 4 bases; unmatched junction bases: 7. The CDR3 loop spans 15 amino acids. CDR1 is SGHTA and CDR2 is FQGNSA in the germline V gene. The CDR3 region is CASSSLAGRGETQYF. As DNA, the CDR3 is TGTGCCAGCAGCTCCCTAGCGGGAAGAGGAGAGACCCAGTACTTC.

This clone was seen a few times. V is TRBV9 and J is TRBJ2-1; 12 positions agree with TRBD2. V lost 4 bases, J lost 10 bases, and 12 bases stayed unmatched. This CDR3 is built from 16 residues. CDR1 is SGDLS, CDR2 YYNGEE, per germline. CDR3 bases: TGTGCCAGCAGCCCGGCTAGCGGGAGGGCGCTGGAAGAGCAGTTCTTC. It specifies CASSPASGRALEEQFF.

The V call is TRBV10-3, the J call TRBJ2-3, with D unresolved. This CDR3 contains 12 residues. Germline V lookup: CDR1 ENHRY, CDR2 SYGVKD. Trimming removed 2 bases from V and 4 bases from J, with 4 bases in between. The CDR3 region has the DNA TGTGCCATCAGTGAGCAGTCAGATACGCAGTATTTT. Its protein is CAISEQSDTQYF.

The CDR3 bases are TGTGCCAGCAGCTTAAGAGCGGGAGCAATGGTTGAGCAGTTCTTC. Protein product: CASSLRAGAMVEQFF. The J gene is TRBJ2-1, the V gene TRBV7-6; 8 positions match TRBD2. Germline V gene sequence: CDR1 SGHVS, CDR2 FNYEAQ. The junction had 9 bases not matched to a gene; V was cut back by 2 bases and J by 9 bases. The CDR3 totals 15 residues.

Only a few counts were recorded for this clone. The chain is built from TRBV7-9 and TRBJ2-7, with TRBD1 identical over 8 bases. This CDR3 is 17 amino acids long. Per the germline V gene, CDR1 is SEHNR and CDR2 is FQNEAQ (reference sequence). V dropped 2 bases and J dropped 2; count of bases not matched to a gene: 11. The CDR3 sequence is CASSLYPRQGITYEQYF. In nucleotides, the CDR3 is TGTGCCAGCAGCTTATACCCACGACAGGGGATAACCTACGAGCAGTACTTC.

This clone was seen only once. This sequence joins TRBV6-6 and TRBJ2-2; possibly TRBD2 for D (6 bases). CDR3 length: 15 amino acids. Deletions cut 2 bases from V and 7 bases from J, with 14 bases between. Germline CDR1 is MNHNY and CDR2 is SVGAGI (reference sequence). The DNA for the CDR3 is TGTGCCAGCAGTTACGGTTCTAGCGCGGGCGGGGAGCTGTTTTTT. It is translated as CASSYGSSAGGELFF.

The CDR3 is CASSSGPKETQYF. The DNA for the CDR3 is TGTGCCAGCAGCTCCGGTCCCAAAGAGACCCAGTACTTC. The J gene is TRBJ2-5, the V gene TRBV28; D gene ambiguous. Trimming removed 6 bases from V and 3 bases from J, with 11 bases in between. The CDR3 consists of 13 residues. From germline, CDR1 is MDHEN and CDR2 SYDVKM.

The chain couples TRBV24-1 to TRBJ1-2; 8 nucleotides line up with TRBD1. This CDR3 is 16 amino acids long. The germline CDR1 and CDR2 sequences are KGHDR and SFDVKD. The V gene end was trimmed by 0 bases and the J gene end by 2 bases; junction bases not matched to a gene: 4. The CDR3 DNA reads as TGTGCCACCAGTGATTTGGCAGGGGGCGCAAACTATGGCTACACCTTC. Translation gives CATSDLAGGANYGYTF.

J is TRBJ1-1 and V is TRBV19; no reliable D call. The CDR3 runs 13 residues. Germline CDR1 reads LNHDA; CDR2 reads SQIVND (reference sequence). The V and J ends lost 4 bases and 4 bases respectively, with 10 bases between them. This CDR3 reads CASSRGWGTEAFF. DNA for the CDR3: TGTGCCAGTAGTAGAGGGTGGGGCACTGAAGCTTTCTTT.

This clone turned up a few times. The chain recombines TRBV9 with TRBJ1-2, with no clear D. CDR3 length: 13 amino acids. Trimming pared 3 bases from V and 6 bases from J, leaving 12 bases between. The germline V gene has CDR1 SGDLS and CDR2 YYNGEE. The CDR3 loop is CASSADTYNGYTF. The CDR3 region has the DNA TGTGCCAGCAGCGCAGACACTTACAATGGCTACACCTTC. The entire variable domain, with the rest obtained from reference TRBV9 and TRBJ1-2, is as follows: DSGVTQTPKHLITATGQRVTLRCSPRSGDLSVYWYQQSLDQGLQFLIQYYNGEERAKGNILERFSAQQFPDLHSELNLSSLELGDSALYFCASSADTYNGYTFGSGTRLTVV.

V gene TRBV9 combines with J gene TRBJ2-1, with TRBD2 matching over 8 bases. In germline, CDR1 is SGDLS, CDR2 YYNGEE. V lost 2 bases, J lost 4 bases, and 5 bases stayed unmatched. CDR3 size: 15 residues. The CDR3 DNA follows: TGTGCCAGCAGCGTTTCGGGGGGGCAATACAATGAGCAGTTCTTC. Amino acid sequence: CASSVSGGQYNEQFF.

The chain recombines TRBV7-8 with TRBJ1-2; unclear D gene. V was trimmed by 0 bases and J by 8 bases, leaving 19 bases between them. Germline V gene lookup returns CDR1 SGHVS and CDR2 FQNEAQ. CDR3 length: 16 residues. The CDR3 spells CASSLAEGRPAAGYTF. CDR3 DNA: TGTGCCAGCAGCTTAGCGGAGGGCAGGCCCGCCGCCGGCTACACCTTC.

This chain joins TRBV9 and TRBJ1-1; no clear D gene. Germline loops: CDR1 SGDLS, CDR2 YYNGEE. V was pared by 0 bases and J by 0 bases, with 9 bases between. CDR3 size: 15 residues. In DNA form, the CDR3 reads TGTGCCAGCAGCGTAGGCCGGAGAATGAACACTGAAGCTTTCTTT. Its protein is CASSVGRRMNTEAFF.

This clone was seen a few times. This sequence joins TRBV27 and TRBJ1-2; 7 bases line up with TRBD1. J was trimmed by 1 base and V by 4 bases; bases with no gene match: 6. The CDR3 contains 15 residues. CDR1 is MNHEY, CDR2 SMNVEV, per germline (reference sequence). The CDR3 protein is CASSSGGKGNYGYTF. DNA for the CDR3: TGTGCCAGCAGTTCAGGGGGAAAGGGTAACTATGGCTACACCTTC.

The chain is built from TRBV28 and TRBJ2-5, with D maybe TRBD1 (5 bases). Germline loops: CDR1 MDHEN, CDR2 SYDVKM. The ends were cut back, 10 bases at V and 2 bases at J, with 17 bases in the middle. CDR3 length equals 14 residues. This CDR3 is CATRTSGKQETQYF. DNA of the CDR3: TGTGCCACCCGAACCTCAGGGAAACAAGAGACCCAGTACTTC.

The V and J genes are TRBV5-4 and TRBJ1-1; no reliable D call. From germline, CDR1 is SGHNT and CDR2 YYREEE (reference sequence). Trimming removed 5 bases from V and 5 bases from J, with 16 bases in between. This CDR3 comprises 14 residues. CDR3 DNA sequence: TGTGCCAGCAGAATACAAAGCGGGGAGACTGAAGCTTTCTTT. Translating gives CASRIQSGETEAFF.

The chain links TRBV10-3 to TRBJ2-5; 7 bases agree with TRBD1. V gave up 6 bases and J gave up 3 bases; unmatched junction bases: 10. This CDR3 is 15 amino acids long. Germline lookup yields CDR1 ENHRY and CDR2 SYGVKD. This chain's CDR3 is CAIRSDGTAKETQYF. In nucleotides, the CDR3 is TGTGCCATCAGATCCGACGGGACAGCGAAAGAGACCCAGTACTTC.

V gene TRBV18 combines with J gene TRBJ1-1, with D possibly being TRBD1 (5 bases). Germline V lookup: CDR1 KGHSH, CDR2 LQKENI. The CDR3 runs to 12 residues. The ends were cut back, 10 bases at V and 4 bases at J, with 13 bases in the middle. The CDR3 nucleotides read TGTGCCACGATGGGGGGGAGCACTGAAGCTTTCTTT. It codes for CATMGGSTEAFF.

This chain connects TRBV3-1 (or the pseudogene TRBV3-2) to TRBJ2-3; D is perhaps TRBD2 (7 bases). The V and J ends lost 1 base and 4 bases respectively, with 12 bases between them. This CDR3 spans 15 amino acids. Germline lookup yields CDR1 LGHDT and CDR2 YNNKEL (reference sequence). CDR3 sequence: CASSQGAGAADTQYF. DNA for the CDR3: TGTGCCAGCAGCCAAGGGGCGGGGGCAGCAGATACGCAGTATTTT.

The chain links TRBV19 to TRBJ2-3; no definite D call. Germline V gene lookup returns CDR1 LNHDA and CDR2 SQIVND (reference sequence). This CDR3 has 12 residues. Trimming stripped 4 bases from V and 2 bases from J, with 4 bases between. CDR3 in amino acids: CASSTFTDTQYF. The CDR3 DNA follows: TGTGCCAGTAGTACTTTCACAGATACGCAGTATTTT.

The CDR3 sequence is CASSLGRDQPQHF. CDR3 bases: TGTGCCAGCAGCTTAGGACGGGATCAGCCCCAGCATTTT. The V call is TRBV7-2, the J call TRBJ1-5, with D uncertain. Germline V gene lookup returns CDR1 SGHTA and CDR2 FQGNSA. CDR3 length: 13 residues. V lost 1 base to trimming and J lost 5 bases, with 6 bases between them.

The chain carries TRBV12-3 or TRBV12-4 and TRBJ1-6; D may be TRBD1 (5 bases). The V end was cut by 4 bases, the J end by 10 bases, with 8 bases between. The CDR3 is made up of 12 amino acids. DNA for the CDR3: TGTGCCAGCAGTTCCCCAGGGTCACCCCTCCACTTT. Its protein is CASSSPGSPLHF.

Comment on this clone: One end of the junction is discordant with germline, which a read error may explain. This chain links TRBV10-3 with TRBJ2-2, with D unclear. CDR1 is ENHRY, CDR2 SYGVKD, per germline. This CDR3 has 14 amino acids. The CDR3: CALQSDMNIGELFF. In DNA, the CDR3 is TGTGCTCTACAGTCAGATATGAACATCGGGGAGCTGTTTTTT.

The chain has TRBV10-3 and TRBJ1-3, with D possibly matching TRBD1 (6 bases). CDR3 size: 13 residues. Germline V gene lookup returns CDR1 ENHRY and CDR2 SYGVKD. The V end was cut by 7 bases, the J end by 4 bases, with 11 bases between. The CDR3 DNA follows: TGTGCCATCAAAGAACAGGGAGGAAACACCATATATTTT. It translates to CAIKEQGGNTIYF.

CDR3 amino acids: CASSLAPSGGYGYTF. The CDR3 nucleotides read TGTGCCAGCAGCTTAGCCCCTTCGGGGGGCTATGGCTACACCTTC. V and J are TRBV7-2 and TRBJ1-2, with D possibly being TRBD1 (5 bases). Per germline, CDR1 SGHTA and CDR2 FQGNSA. The length of the CDR3 is 15 residues. V lost 0 bases and J lost 4, with 12 bases in between.

V gene TRBV3-1 (or the pseudogene TRBV3-2) combines with J gene TRBJ2-2; D remains ambiguous. CDR1 and CDR2 from the germline V gene are LGHDT and YNNKEL (reference sequence). The CDR3 sequence is 15 residues long. Trimming shortened V by 6 bases and J by 6 bases, and 17 bases separated the two germline ends. For the CDR3, the DNA is TGTGCCAGCAGGGAACCGCGAGACACCCCCGGGGAGCTGTTTTTT. As protein: CASREPRDTPGELFF.

Only one count was recorded for this clone. The V and J genes are TRBV6-6 and TRBJ1-3; D remains ambiguous. V was clipped by 8 bases and J by 0 bases, with 5 bases between them. This CDR3 spans 12 amino acids. The V gene's germline CDR1 is MNHNY and CDR2 SVGAGI (reference sequence). CDR3 amino acids: CASEFSGNTIYF. In DNA, the CDR3 is TGTGCCAGCGAGTTCTCTGGAAACACCATATATTTT.

This sequence joins TRBV7-2 and TRBJ2-2, with a weak D call TRBD1 (5 bases). Germline V gene lookup returns CDR1 SGHTA and CDR2 FQGNSA. V was pared by 1 base and J by 4 bases, with 10 bases between. This CDR3 is 15 amino acids long. CDR3 amino acids: CASSLVGRGTGELFF. The DNA of the CDR3 is TGTGCCAGCAGCTTAGTCGGAAGGGGCACCGGGGAGCTGTTTTTT.